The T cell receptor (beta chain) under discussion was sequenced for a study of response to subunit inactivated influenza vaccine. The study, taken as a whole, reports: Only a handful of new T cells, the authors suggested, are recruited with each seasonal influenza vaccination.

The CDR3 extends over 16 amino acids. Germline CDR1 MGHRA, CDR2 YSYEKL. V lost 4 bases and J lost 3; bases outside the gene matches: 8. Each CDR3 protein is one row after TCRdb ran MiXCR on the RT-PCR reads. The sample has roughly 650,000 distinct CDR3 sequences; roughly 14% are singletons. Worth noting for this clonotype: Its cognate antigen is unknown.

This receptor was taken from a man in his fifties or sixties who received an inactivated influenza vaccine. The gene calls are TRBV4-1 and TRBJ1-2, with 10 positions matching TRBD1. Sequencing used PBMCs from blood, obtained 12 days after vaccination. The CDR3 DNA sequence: TGCGCCAGCAGCCGGAATCCGGGACAGGGGTACTATGGCTACACCTTC. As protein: CASSRNPGQGYYGYTF.